Shown below are 3 T cell receptor beta chains from a single sample sequenced in a study of cytomegalovirus exposure and HLA in healthy donors. The study ran its PCR with 60 Vbeta and 13 Jbeta primers. Generated by immunoSEQ multiplex PCR, the TCRdb table keeps only in-frame clones and is missing some. This table holds roughly 130,000 clones, about 80% found once. The sample taken for sequencing was PBMCs. The receptors come from a man between 40 and 49 years old in good health and CMV-seronegative.

This clone appeared a few times. The chain carries TRBV14 and TRBJ2-1, with TRBD2 matching 7 bases. V shed 1 base, J shed 6 bases, and the junction held 9 bases outside the gene matches. The CDR3 is 16 amino acids. The germline CDR1 and CDR2 sequences are SGHDN and FVKESK. The CDR3 nucleotides read TGTGCCAGCAGCCAAGTTGGTACTAGCGCCGGCAATGAGCAGTTCTTC. This sequence encodes CASSQVGTSAGNEQFF.

This clone occurred a few times. The V gene is TRBV5-1, the J gene TRBJ2-7, with D unclear. CDR3 length: 14 amino acids. The V gene lost 5 bases and the J gene lost 3 bases, with 15 bases spanning the gap. Per the germline V gene, CDR1 is SGHRS and CDR2 is YFSETQ. The CDR3 here is CASRPNVLSYEQYF. The CDR3 DNA sequence: TGCGCCAGCAGACCGAACGTTCTAAGCTACGAGCAGTACTTC.

This clone was detected only a few times. The chain combines TRBV6-4 with TRBJ1-1; D is undetermined. The CDR3 contains 13 residues. V lost 9 bases and J 1 base, leaving 12 bases between the germline ends. CDR1 MRHNA and CDR2 SNTAGT come from the germline V gene. CDR3 bases: TGTGCCAGTCGAAGAGGCCGGAACACTGAAGCTTTCTTT. Translated, it gives CASRRGRNTEAFF.